The entry below describes one T cell receptor beta chain. Its target is not known. The data were obtained in a study of cytomegalovirus exposure and HLA in healthy donors. General study points: For most TCR sequences rarity was the rule, although some public TCRs occurred in many donors. Confirmation was obtained in vitro that a few CMV-associated chains are specific for CMV antigens.

With 60 Vbeta and 13 Jbeta primers, the PCR was carried out. Sequencing was performed with immunoSEQ multiplex PCR; in TCRdb, only in-frame clones are kept and a portion is missing. The sample holds some 190,000 clones, more than 70% seen once. The CDR3 runs to 17 residues. CDR1 and CDR2 (germline): SGHDT, YYEEEE. V was cut by 2 bases and J by 6 bases, with 23 bases left in between. The rearrangement uses TRBV5-6 and TRBJ1-2; weak D call: TRBD1 (5 bases). The sequenced material came from PBMCs. This TCR was sampled from a woman aged 40 to 50 in good health and CMV-seronegative. The CDR3 here is CASSFFVGETVIDGYTF. CDR3 DNA sequence: TGTGCCAGCAGCTTTTTCGTCGGAGAGACAGTTATTGATGGCTACACCTTC.